This passage covers 31 T cell receptor beta chains from one sample sequenced in a study of blood T cells in healthy people across ages. Through a sample-barcoded 5' primer and a J-beta primer mix, a second PCR was run for about 7 to 12 cycles. Via MiXCR, TCRdb re-called the 5' RACE reads, giving one row per CDR3 protein. This sample has more than 900,000 distinct CDR3 sequences, with just under 30% found just once. These data also formed part of another study, on T cells of mothers and their children.

The sequenced material came from blood. The source of these receptors is a woman between 40 and 55 years old in good health.

The gene calls are TRBV7-8 and TRBJ2-1, with a possible D match to TRBD2 (6 bases). The CDR3 loop spans 15 amino acids. The V end lost 5 bases, the J end lost 5 bases, and 16 bases lay between the germline ends. Germline CDR1 SGHVS, CDR2 FQNEAQ. The CDR3 sequence: CASSPAGYEDNEQFF. The CDR3 region has the DNA TGTGCCAGCAGCCCGGCGGGATACGAGGACAATGAGCAGTTCTTC.

This clonotype was counted only a few times. The chain carries TRBV7-9 and TRBJ1-1; D perhaps matches TRBD1 (6 bases). Germline V CDR1 and CDR2: SEHNR, FQNEAQ (reference sequence). The CDR3 consists of 15 residues. Trimming took 5 bases from V and 0 from J, leaving 13 bases between them. CDR3 sequence reads: CASSLLQGVNTEAFF. In DNA, the CDR3 is TGTGCCAGCAGCCTCTTACAGGGAGTGAACACTGAAGCTTTCTTT.

This clonotype has at least ten counts. V usage is TRBV24-1 and J usage is TRBJ2-1, with 7 positions matching TRBD1. After removal of 7 bases from V and 7 bases from J, the junction contained 9 bases not matched to a gene. Germline CDR1 reads KGHDR; CDR2 reads SFDVKD. CDR3 length: 14 residues. Here the CDR3 reads CATSETGLRNEQFF. As DNA, the CDR3 is TGTGCCACCAGCGAGACAGGGTTGAGGAATGAGCAGTTCTTC.

This clonotype was observed at least ten times. The genes are TRBV28 and TRBJ2-1; D may be TRBD1 (6 bases). The CDR3 extends over 17 amino acids. V was shortened by 1 base and J by 0 bases, with 13 bases between the two germline ends. Germline V lookup: CDR1 MDHEN, CDR2 SYDVKM. The CDR3 nucleotides are TGTGCCAGCAGTTTATTCCCAGGGGTAAGCTCCTACAATGAGCAGTTCTTC. This translates into CASSLFPGVSSYNEQFF.

This clonotype was picked up a small number of times. A much larger clone is a single base away; this may be a read error. The chain joins TRBV29-1 to TRBJ2-5; 9 positions agree with TRBD2. From germline, CDR1 is SQVTM and CDR2 ANQGSEA. Trimming cost V 7 bases and J 3 bases; bases outside gene matches: 9. The length of the CDR3 is 14 residues. CDR3 sequence reads: CSAPTLAGEETQYF. The DNA for the CDR3 is TGCAGCGCCCCGACCTTAGCGGGGGAAGAGACCCAGTACTTC. Using reference TRBV29-1 and TRBJ2-5 for the parts outside the CDR3, the full variable domain is SAVISQKPSRDICQRGTSLTIQCQVDSQVTMMFWYRQQPGQSLTLIATANQGSEATYESGFVIDKFPISRPNLTFSTLTVSNMSPEDSSIYLCSAPTLAGEETQYFGPGTRLLVL.

V and J are TRBV4-1 and TRBJ2-3; perhaps TRBD1 as D (7 bases). CDR3 size: 14 residues. The ends were cut back, 3 bases at V and 3 bases at J, with 10 bases in the middle. Germline loops: CDR1 MGHRA, CDR2 YSYEKL. The CDR3 region has the DNA TGCGCCAGCAGCCATGCAGGGGGGACAGATACGCAGTATTTT. Translation: CASSHAGGTDTQYF.

This clonotype was observed a handful of times. The chain joins TRBV4-1 to TRBJ2-1; 10 bases are shared with TRBD2. V gave up 1 base and J gave up 0 bases; unmatched junction bases: 9. CDR1 and CDR2 from the germline V gene are MGHRA and YSYEKL. The CDR3 runs 19 residues. CDR3 sequence reads: CASSQGASGGPSSYNEQFF. DNA for the CDR3: TGCGCCAGCAGCCAAGGGGCTAGCGGGGGCCCCAGCTCCTACAATGAGCAGTTCTTC.

This clonotype was recorded at least ten times. The V and J genes are TRBV28 and TRBJ2-1; D is perhaps TRBD1 or TRBD2 (5 bases each). The CDR3 spans 14 residues. CDR1 and CDR2 from the germline V gene are MDHEN and SYDVKM. Trimming shortened V by 3 bases and J by 2 bases, and 8 bases separated the two germline ends. The CDR3 region has the DNA TGTGCCAGCAGTTTCCGAGGGGCCTACAATGAGCAGTTCTTC. It yields the protein CASSFRGAYNEQFF.

The chain employs TRBV20-1 and TRBJ2-7; D ambiguous. Germline V gene sequence: CDR1 DFQATT, CDR2 SNEGSKA (reference sequence). V was pared by 2 bases and J by 0 bases, with 14 bases between. The CDR3 contains 15 residues. CDR3 residues: CSARLMGSSSYEQYF. DNA of the CDR3: TGCAGTGCTAGACTAATGGGTTCCAGCTCCTACGAGCAGTACTTC.

In its sample, this clonotype was seen many times. The chain uses TRBV29-1 and TRBJ1-1; no reliable D call. The CDR3 runs 13 residues. The V end was cut by 3 bases, the J end by 0 bases, with 8 bases between. Germline loops: CDR1 SQVTM, CDR2 ANQGSEA. The CDR3 sequence is CSVERAMNTEAFF. CDR3 sequence (DNA): TGCAGCGTTGAGCGGGCTATGAACACTGAAGCTTTCTTT.

In regard to this clonotype: A read error is likely here: a far larger clone is one base away. The V call is TRBV12-3 or TRBV12-4, the J call TRBJ2-5; D is ambiguous. CDR3 length: 13 residues. The CDR3 DNA follows: TGTGCCAGCAGTTTGGGCAGGAAAGAGCCCCAGTACTTC. It specifies CASSLGRKEPQYF.

About this clonotype: This may stem from a read error, because a much larger clone lies one nucleotide away. V gene TRBV24-1 combines with J gene TRBJ2-3; D unresolved. This CDR3 has 13 residues. The germline CDR1 and CDR2 sequences are KGHDR and SFDVKD. The CDR3 region is CATGDLSTDTQYF. For the CDR3, the DNA is TGTGCCACCGGTGATTTGAGCACAGATACGCAGTATTTT.

This clonotype was seen a few times. CDR3 amino acids: CSAFGGPWDEQFF. CDR3 nucleotide sequence: TGCAGTGCTTTCGGGGGCCCCTGGGATGAGCAGTTCTTC. The chain recombines TRBV20-1 with TRBJ2-1; D tentatively reads TRBD1 or TRBD2 (6 bases each). CDR1 is DFQATT and CDR2 is SNEGSKA in the germline V gene (reference sequence). The CDR3 has 13 residues. Trimming took 5 bases from V and 8 from J, leaving 16 bases between them.

The chain recombines TRBV24-1 with TRBJ1-2, with 7 bases aligning to TRBD1. J lost 10 bases, V lost 4 bases, and 8 bases had no gene match. The CDR3 is 13 residues long. Germline-derived CDR1 and CDR2 are KGHDR and SFDVKD. The CDR3: CATSETGDNDYTF. CDR3 sequence (DNA): TGTGCCACCAGTGAAACAGGGGATAATGACTACACCTTC.

A few counts support this clonotype. The chain has TRBV5-1 and TRBJ2-7, with a possible D match to TRBD2 (5 bases). V lost 1 base and J 6 bases, leaving 14 bases between the germline ends. The CDR3 has 14 amino acids. Germline loops: CDR1 SGHRS, CDR2 YFSETQ. This CDR3 is CASSLIEGPVEQYF. In DNA, the CDR3 is TGCGCCAGCAGCTTGATAGAGGGCCCGGTCGAGCAGTACTTC.

This clonotype was detected a few times. The V and J genes are TRBV5-1 and TRBJ2-5; 7 nucleotides agree with TRBD1. CDR1 is SGHRS and CDR2 is YFSETQ in the germline V gene. The CDR3 sequence is 15 residues long. V shed 3 bases, J shed 1 base, and the junction held 6 bases outside the gene matches. The DNA for the CDR3 is TGCGCCAGCAGCTCCTCCGACAGGGCCCAAGAGACCCAGTACTTC. Amino acid sequence: CASSSSDRAQETQYF.

The chain is built from TRBV4-3 and TRBJ2-1; the D gene is possibly TRBD2 (6 bases). Germline V CDR1 and CDR2: LGHNA, YSLEER. This CDR3 contains 16 residues. Trimming stripped 4 bases from V and 4 bases from J, with 17 bases between. CDR3 in amino acids: CASSRVRGYGYNEQFF. The CDR3 nucleotides read TGCGCCAGCAGCCGCGTCCGGGGGTATGGGTACAATGAGCAGTTCTTC.

Ten or more counts support this clonotype. V gene TRBV19 combines with J gene TRBJ2-6, with D unclear. The V gene's germline CDR1 is LNHDA and CDR2 SQIVND (reference sequence). CDR3 length: 15 amino acids. V lost 3 bases and J 0 bases, leaving 6 bases between the germline ends. The chain's CDR3 is CASSIYVSGANVLTF. The CDR3 DNA follows: TGTGCCAGTAGTATTTATGTCTCTGGGGCCAACGTCCTGACTTTC. Combining the CDR3 with reference TRBV19 and TRBJ2-6 gives the whole variable domain DGGITQSPKYLFRKEGQNVTLSCEQNLNHDAMYWYRQDPGQGLRLIYYSQIVNDFQKGDIAEGYSVSREKKESFPLTVTSAQKNPTAFYLCASSIYVSGANVLTFGAGSRLTVL.

J is TRBJ1-1 and V is TRBV29-1; 8 bases align to TRBD1. CDR3 size: 14 residues. Looked up from germline, CDR1 is SQVTM and CDR2 is ANQGSEA. V lost 5 bases, J lost 0 bases, and 5 bases stayed unmatched. CDR3 coding DNA: TGCAGCGTTCGCCCAGGGGGCTTGAACACTGAAGCTTTCTTT. Protein: CSVRPGGLNTEAFF.

On this clonotype: A much larger clone sits a single nucleotide away, making a read error possible. J is TRBJ1-1 and V is TRBV5-1; D is uncertain. This CDR3 has 15 amino acids. The germline V gene encodes CDR1 SGHRS and CDR2 YFSETQ. For the CDR3, the DNA is TGCGCCAGCAGCCCCGGTGGAACAAGGAACACTGAAGCTCTCTTT. Its translation: CASSPGGTRNTEALF.

The gene calls are TRBV4-2 and TRBJ1-5, with 11 bases fitting TRBD1. The CDR3 spans 16 residues. V lost 4 bases and J lost 3; bases outside the gene matches: 5. The germline gives CDR1 LGHNA, CDR2 YNFKEQ. The CDR3 reads CASSRGQGANNQPQHF. The CDR3 nucleotides read TGTGCCAGCAGCCGTGGACAGGGGGCGAACAATCAGCCCCAGCATTTT.

The chain links TRBV6-2 or TRBV6-3 to TRBJ2-1, with a tentative D call TRBD2 (6 bases). Germline CDR1 is MNHEY and CDR2 is SVGEGT. The CDR3 consists of 15 residues. V shed 4 bases and J shed 8 bases, with 18 bases lying between them. The CDR3 reads CASSSMAGTGDEQFF. CDR3 bases: TGTGCCAGCAGTTCTATGGCGGGGACGGGGGATGAGCAGTTCTTC.

With regard to this clonotype: Germline and junction disagree at one end, which may indicate a read error. The rearrangement uses TRBV7-2 and TRBJ2-4, with D unclear. This CDR3 contains 14 residues. The germline gives CDR1 SGHTA, CDR2 FQGNSA. CDR3 sequence: CASSVGSAKNIQHF. CDR3 DNA sequence: TGTGCCAGCAGCGTGGGCTCAGCCAAAAACATTCAGCACTTC.

This clonotype was found a few times. This chain connects TRBV5-1 to TRBJ2-5, with D tentatively TRBD1 or TRBD2 (6 bases each). The CDR3 runs to 15 residues. Trimming left V 1 base short and J 5 bases short, with 15 bases between. The germline CDR1 and CDR2 sequences are SGHRS and YFSETQ. In DNA, the CDR3 is TGCGCCAGCAGCTTGAACTGGCAGGGGAGGGAGACCCAGTACTTC. This translates into CASSLNWQGRETQYF.

This clonotype was detected a few times. The chain joins TRBV19 to TRBJ1-5; no clear D gene. The CDR3 runs to 12 residues. Germline CDR1 and CDR2: LNHDA and SQIVND (reference sequence). Trimming took off 4 bases at V and 6 bases at J, with 7 bases between the two ends. In DNA form, the CDR3 reads TGTGCCAGTAGTACCCCGCGTCAGCCCCAGCATTTT. It encodes CASSTPRQPQHF.

This clonotype was counted between two and nine times. This sequence joins TRBV4-1 and TRBJ2-1; 7 nucleotides line up with TRBD1. The CDR3 length is 17 residues. The J segment lost 4 bases and the V segment lost 0 bases, leaving 9 bases of the junction unmatched. The germline CDR1 and CDR2 sequences are MGHRA and YSYEKL. The CDR3 loop reads CASSQEFGTEAYNEQFF. CDR3 sequence (DNA): TGCGCCAGCAGCCAAGAATTCGGGACAGAAGCTTACAATGAGCAGTTCTTC.

The table lists this clonotype with a few counts. The chain uses TRBV7-8 and TRBJ2-7, with D uncertain. Germline assignment: CDR1 SGHVS and CDR2 FQNEAQ. CDR3 size: 14 residues. V lost 3 bases, J lost 1 base, and 10 bases lay in between. The CDR3 is CASSLIDGSYEQYF. The DNA for the CDR3 is TGTGCCAGCAGCTTGATAGATGGGTCCTACGAGCAGTACTTC.

The chain joins TRBV7-2 to TRBJ2-1; D may be TRBD2 (6 bases). This CDR3 has 16 residues. Germline V gene data show CDR1 as SGHTA and CDR2 as FQGNSA. V was shortened by 3 bases and J by 8 bases, with 20 bases between the two germline ends. The CDR3 region is CASSLRGGAGADEQFF. The CDR3, as DNA: TGTGCCAGCAGCTTGCGGGGCGGGGCCGGGGCGGATGAGCAGTTCTTC.

This clonotype was recorded a few times. The gene calls are TRBV6-6 and TRBJ2-3, with D hard to call. This CDR3 comprises 13 residues. The germline V gene has CDR1 MNHNY and CDR2 SVGAGI (reference sequence). The V gene lost 7 bases and the J gene lost 7 bases, with 15 bases spanning the gap. The CDR3 is CASTPSGENTQYF. CDR3 DNA sequence: TGTGCCAGCACCCCATCGGGTGAGAATACGCAGTATTTT.

The chain has TRBV20-1 and TRBJ2-7, with 9 bases aligning to TRBD1. V lost 5 bases, J lost 6 bases, and 8 bases stayed unmatched. This CDR3 has 13 residues. CDR1 is DFQATT, CDR2 SNEGSKA, per germline (reference sequence). CDR3 loop: CSAPPTGGVEQYF. The CDR3 nucleotides read TGCAGTGCTCCCCCGACAGGGGGTGTCGAGCAGTACTTC.

V and J are TRBV14 and TRBJ2-5, with 7 bases fitting TRBD2. The J call may not be correct, given that the DNA end is closer to TRBJ2-7. This CDR3 region has 14 residues. The germline V gene has CDR1 SGHDN and CDR2 FVKESK. The chain's CDR3 is CASSQTGLGYEQYF. The CDR3 DNA sequence: TGTGCCAGCAGCCAAACCGGACTAGGCTACGAGCAGTACTTC.